This TCR beta chain was profiled in a study of CXCR3-negative and CXCR3-positive naive CD8 T cells. Per the germline V gene, CDR1 is WNHNN and CDR2 is SYGVQD (reference sequence). This CDR3 contains 20 residues. In preparing the TRB cDNA libraries, 5' RACE with UMI labels was used. TCRdb re-called the 5' RACE reads and catalogs CDR3 proteins one per entry, DNA excluded. The sample table sets out some 28,000 distinct CDR3 sequences. Input material: memory CD8+ T cells from blood. The TCR comes from a human donor in good health. Some clones in this sample may be carry-over from other donors' samples. The chain uses TRBV10-1 and TRBJ2-3; TCRdb's assignment of TRBD2 cannot be checked, as there is no DNA. This chain's CDR3 is CASSELRRDDRLINTDTQYF.